Below are 28 T cell receptor beta chains sequenced from a single sample in a study of OX40 agonist ivuxolimab in advanced cancers. Here immunoSEQ multiplex PCR was the method, and the copy in TCRdb shows in-frame clones only, minus some. This table holds about 55,000 clones, over 70% found once. Material: CD4+ or CD8+ T cells sorted from blood, obtained in a trial of the OX40 agonist ivuxolimab. The receptors shown here come from an adult with an advanced solid tumor such as melanoma, head and neck, liver or kidney cancer.

The rearrangement uses TRBV19 and TRBJ1-3, with D hard to call. The germline V gene has CDR1 LNHDA and CDR2 SQIVND (reference sequence). This CDR3 has 11 residues. Trimming shortened V by 5 bases and J by 7 bases, and 6 bases separated the two germline ends. The CDR3 sequence is CASSEQNTIYF. The CDR3 bases are TGTGCCAGTAGTGAACAGAACACCATATATTTT.

V usage is TRBV7-2 and J usage is TRBJ2-2, with D perhaps matching TRBD2 (6 bases). This CDR3 contains 16 residues. V was clipped by 3 bases and J by 3 bases, with 14 bases between them. Germline lookup yields CDR1 SGHTA and CDR2 FQGNSA. CDR3 sequence: CASSLQASGYTGELFF. CDR3 sequence (DNA): TGTGCCAGCAGCTTGCAGGCCAGCGGGTACACCGGGGAGCTGTTTTTT.

This clone was seen only once. The CDR3 DNA sequence: TGTGCCAGCAGCTCGACAGGGGGCGGAGCCGGGGAGCTGTTTTTT. The encoded protein is CASSSTGGGAGELFF. The chain is built from TRBV7-2 and TRBJ2-2; TRBD1 matches at 10 bases. The CDR3 is made up of 15 amino acids. Germline V lookup: CDR1 SGHTA, CDR2 FQGNSA. After removal of 4 bases from V and 6 bases from J, the junction contained 5 bases not matched to a gene.

Judged by abundance, this clone is medium-sized. V and J are TRBV7-9 and TRBJ1-2, with a possible D match to TRBD1 (5 bases). The V end was cut by 0 bases, the J end by 8 bases, with 13 bases between. CDR1 is SEHNR and CDR2 is FQNEAQ in the germline V gene (reference sequence). The CDR3 runs to 14 residues. The CDR3 is CASSLAGYRTGYTF. The CDR3 DNA follows: TGTGCCAGCAGCTTAGCGGGGTACAGGACCGGCTACACCTTC.

The chain is built from TRBV21-1 and TRBJ2-7; the table names TRBD2, a call not compared with the DNA. TRBV21-1 is a pseudogene locus. The CDR3 totals 17 residues. In DNA form, the CDR3 reads TGTGCCAGCAGCAAACGGGAAACATTACTAGGAGACTACGAGCAGTACTTC. This translates into CASSKRETLLGDYEQYF.

In DNA, the CDR3 is TGTGCCAGTACAGGTTACGATGAGCAGTTCTTC. Translating gives CASTGYDEQFF. The V and J genes are TRBV19 and TRBJ2-1; the D is unclear. Germline-derived CDR1 and CDR2 are LNHDA and SQIVND (reference sequence). V was pared by 7 bases and J by 8 bases, with 9 bases between. This CDR3 is built from 11 residues.

This rearrangement joins TRBV6-1 to TRBJ1-2; 7 bases line up with TRBD1. CDR1 and CDR2 from the germline V gene are MNHNS and SASEGT. Trimming at V came to 5 bases and at J to 4 bases, leaving 7 bases not matched to a gene. The CDR3 runs 14 residues. In nucleotides, the CDR3 is TGTGCCAGCAGTTTAGGGGGCGCAGCCTATGGCTACACCTTC. Its protein product is CASSLGGAAYGYTF.

This clone was found a few times. The chain recombines TRBV11-2 with TRBJ1-1, with TRBD1 identical over 8 bases. V shed 5 bases and J 3 bases; nucleotides not matched to a gene: 5. The CDR3 covers 14 residues. Germline V gene lookup returns CDR1 SGHAT and CDR2 FQNNGV. The CDR3 reads CASSKDRVDTEAFF. CDR3 nucleotides: TGTGCCAGCAGCAAGGACAGGGTGGACACTGAAGCTTTCTTT. The variable domain in full, with the rest retrieved from reference TRBV11-2 and TRBJ1-1, is EAGVAQSPRYKIIEKRQSVAFWCNPISGHATLYWYQQILGQGPKLLIQFQNNGVVDDSQLPKDRFSAERLKGVDSTLKIQPAKLEDSAVYLCASSKDRVDTEAFFGQGTRLTVV.

The chain is built from TRBV7-9 and TRBJ1-2; 9 bases line up with TRBD1. This CDR3 is 14 amino acids long. Losses at the gene ends were 1 base for V and 6 bases for J; bases not matched to a gene: 3. Germline CDR1 SEHNR, CDR2 FQNEAQ (reference sequence). CDR3 nucleotides: TGTGCCAGCAGCTTAGGGACAGGGGTAGATGGCTACACCTTC. Its translation is CASSLGTGVDGYTF. Using reference TRBV7-9 and TRBJ1-2 for the parts outside the CDR3, the full variable domain is DTGVSQNPRHKITKRGQNVTFRCDPISEHNRLYWYRQTLGQGPEFLTYFQNEAQLEKSRLLSDRFSAERPKGSFSTLEIQRTEQGDSAMYLCASSLGTGVDGYTFGSGTRLTVV.

This chain uses TRBV4-1 with TRBJ1-4; D might be TRBD1 (6 bases). V shed 4 bases and J shed 2 bases, with 11 bases lying between them. Germline V gene lookup returns CDR1 MGHRA and CDR2 YSYEKL. CDR3 length: 15 amino acids. CDR3 coding DNA: TGCGCCAGCAGCCGAGGGGGATTGACTAATGAAAAACTGTTTTTT. Its translation: CASSRGGLTNEKLFF.

The chain couples TRBV30 to TRBJ2-1, with TRBD2 matching over 11 bases. This CDR3 has 14 amino acids. Germline CDR1 and CDR2: GTSNPN and SVGIG (reference sequence). J was trimmed by 3 bases and V by 3 bases; bases with no gene match: 1. This chain's CDR3 is CAWSGLAGYNEQFF. The CDR3 DNA reads TGTGCCTGGAGCGGACTAGCGGGCTACAATGAGCAGTTCTTC.

In this sample, this clone turned up once. The rearrangement joins TRBV5-1 to TRBJ2-1, with D possibly being TRBD2 (6 bases). Deletions cut 4 bases from V and 6 bases from J, with 20 bases between. Germline CDR1 reads SGHRS; CDR2 reads YFSETQ. This CDR3 comprises 16 residues. CDR3 sequence reads: CASSRGIVDSGNEQFF. The CDR3 DNA reads TGCGCCAGCAGCCGGGGGATCGTTGACTCGGGCAATGAGCAGTTCTTC.

The chain combines TRBV19 with TRBJ2-2; TRBD2 matches 16 bases. This CDR3 has 18 amino acids. With V trimmed by 2 bases and J by 6 bases, 6 bases remained unmatched. The germline CDR1 and CDR2 sequences are LNHDA and SQIVND (reference sequence). CDR3 in amino acids: CASSILGLAGGQAGELFF. As DNA, the CDR3 is TGTGCCAGTAGTATACTGGGACTAGCGGGAGGGCAGGCCGGGGAGCTGTTTTTT.

V is TRBV5-1 and J is TRBJ2-4; D is undetermined. Trimming pared 3 bases from V and 0 bases from J, leaving 25 bases between. From germline, CDR1 is SGHRS and CDR2 YFSETQ. This CDR3 has 20 residues. CDR3 sequence: CASSSTSSLAATVAKNIQYF. CDR3 bases: TGCGCCAGCAGCTCCACCTCCTCACTTGCCGCCACAGTAGCCAAAAACATTCAGTACTTC. Drawing the rest from reference TRBV5-1 and TRBJ2-4, the complete variable domain is KAGVTQTPRYLIKTRGQQVTLSCSPISGHRSVSWYQQTPGQGLQFLFEYFSETQRNKGNFPGRFSGRQFSNSRSEMNVSTLELGDSALYLCASSSTSSLAATVAKNIQYFGAGTRLSVL.

The rearrangement joins TRBV4-3 to TRBJ2-7; TRBD2 agrees at 8 bases. The CDR3 has 13 residues. The ends lost 4 bases at V and 10 bases at J; junction bases unmatched: 9. Germline loops: CDR1 LGHNA, CDR2 YSLEER. CDR3 sequence (DNA): TGCGCCAGCAGCCCCTCGGGGGGGGATAGACAGTACTTC. Translated: CASSPSGGDRQYF.

The chain carries TRBV6-5 and TRBJ1-2; tentative D call: TRBD1 (6 bases). Trimming pared 6 bases from V and 8 bases from J, leaving 16 bases between. CDR1 is MNHEY and CDR2 is SVGAGI in the germline V gene. CDR3 length: 13 residues. CDR3 residues: CASRRTGKGGYTF. CDR3 DNA sequence: TGTGCCAGCAGACGTACAGGGAAGGGGGGCTACACCTTC.

V usage is TRBV7-2 and J usage is TRBJ2-1; D call uncertain. The length of the CDR3 is 15 residues. The germline V and J ends were trimmed by 5 bases and 0 bases, with 11 bases remaining between them. Looked up from germline, CDR1 is SGHTA and CDR2 is FQGNSA. The CDR3 DNA sequence: TGTGCCAGCAGCCTTGCACAGAGCTCCTACAATGAGCAGTTCTTC. It is translated as CASSLAQSSYNEQFF.

In this sample, this clone turned up once. This rearrangement joins TRBV11-2 to TRBJ2-1; 8 bases map to TRBD2. Germline trimming cut 3 bases from V and 8 bases from J; bases unmatched to any gene: 6. This CDR3 has 14 amino acids. Germline V gives CDR1 SGHAT, CDR2 FQNNGV. CDR3 sequence: CASSFSGSLDEQFF. The CDR3 nucleotides read TGTGCCAGCAGCTTCAGCGGGAGTCTCGATGAGCAGTTCTTC.

The chain is built from TRBV28 and TRBJ2-3, with D possibly TRBD2 on 6 matching bases. Germline lookup yields CDR1 MDHEN and CDR2 SYDVKM. V was clipped by 4 bases and J by 2 bases, with 13 bases between them. CDR3 length equals 15 residues. In DNA, the CDR3 is TGTGCCAGCAGTTACTTAGCGGCCAACACAGATACGCAGTATTTT. It yields the protein CASSYLAANTDTQYF.

This rearrangement joins TRBV19 to TRBJ1-4; D is ambiguous. The germline V gene encodes CDR1 LNHDA and CDR2 SQIVND (reference sequence). CDR3 length: 14 amino acids. Trimming pared 10 bases from V and 4 bases from J, leaving 16 bases between. CDR3 nucleotides: TGTGCCACCTCTCCCCCGGGGTTTAATGAAAAACTGTTTTTT. Translated: CATSPPGFNEKLFF.

V is TRBV7-9 and J is TRBJ2-5; D gene ambiguous. Germline assignment: CDR1 SEHNR and CDR2 FQNEAQ (reference sequence). Between the trimmed V and J ends, which lost 7 bases and 5 bases, there was a span of 14 bases. The CDR3 is 13 amino acids. The CDR3 sequence is CASTHGVEETQYF. Written as DNA, the CDR3 is TGTGCCAGCACCCATGGAGTTGAGGAGACCCAGTACTTC. Looking up the rest from reference TRBV7-9 and TRBJ2-5 gives the full variable domain: DTGVSQNPRHKITKRGQNVTFRCDPISEHNRLYWYRQTLGQGPEFLTYFQNEAQLEKSRLLSDRFSAERPKGSFSTLEIQRTEQGDSAMYLCASTHGVEETQYFGPGTRLLVL.

V usage is TRBV19 and J usage is TRBJ1-5; maybe TRBD1 (6 bases). CDR1 is LNHDA and CDR2 is SQIVND in the germline V gene (reference sequence). The V gene lost 4 bases and the J gene lost 2 bases, with 9 bases spanning the gap. The CDR3 consists of 14 residues. The CDR3: CASSTSGGNQPQHF. CDR3 DNA sequence: TGTGCCAGTAGTACCTCAGGGGGCAATCAGCCCCAGCATTTT.

The rearrangement uses TRBV28 and TRBJ1-1; D might be TRBD1 (5 bases). Germline V lookup: CDR1 MDHEN, CDR2 SYDVKM. V gave up 3 bases and J gave up 5 bases, with 13 bases separating them. The CDR3 extends over 14 amino acids. The CDR3 DNA reads as TGTGCCAGCAGTTTGGGGAGGGGCAGGACTGAAGCTTTCTTT. It specifies CASSLGRGRTEAFF. Supplemented by reference TRBV28 and TRBJ1-1, the full variable domain reads DVKVTQSSRYLVKRTGEKVFLECVQDMDHENMFWYRQDPGLGLRLIYFSYDVKMKEKGDIPEGYSVSREKKERFSLILESASTNQTSMYLCASSLGRGRTEAFFGQGTRLTVV.

This rearrangement joins TRBV5-1 to TRBJ2-5; 7 bases line up with TRBD1. Trimming took 4 bases from V and 3 from J; bases not matched to a gene: 12. CDR1 is SGHRS and CDR2 is YFSETQ in the germline V gene. The CDR3 covers 16 residues. The CDR3 region is CASSNHGTVSKETQYF. DNA of the CDR3: TGCGCCAGCAGCAACCACGGGACAGTTTCCAAAGAGACCCAGTACTTC.

The chain uses TRBV4-2 and TRBJ1-2; TRBD1 agrees at 9 bases. V shed 3 bases, J shed 5 bases, and the junction held 7 bases outside the gene matches. CDR1 and CDR2 from the germline V gene are LGHNA and YNFKEQ. CDR3 length equals 15 residues. The CDR3 DNA is TGTGCCAGCAGCCACCTACAGGGGGCCCTTTATGGCTACACCTTC. This codes for CASSHLQGALYGYTF.

This clone was observed a handful of times. J is TRBJ1-2 and V is TRBV28; D gene unclear. V dropped 5 bases and J dropped 4 bases, with 14 bases sitting between them. This CDR3 spans 14 amino acids. CDR1 is MDHEN, CDR2 SYDVKM, per germline. The CDR3 reads CASSRRGQSYGYTF. As DNA, the CDR3 is TGTGCCAGCAGTCGGCGAGGGCAGTCCTATGGCTACACCTTC.

The V and J genes are TRBV6-6 and TRBJ1-5, with TRBD1 matching over 7 bases. Germline trimming cut 2 bases from V and 7 bases from J; bases unmatched to any gene: 8. The CDR3 loop spans 15 amino acids. Germline V lookup: CDR1 MNHNY, CDR2 SVGAGI (reference sequence). As DNA, the CDR3 is TGTGCCAGCAGTTACGGGACAGTGCCCCCCCAGCCCCAGCATTTT. It yields the protein CASSYGTVPPQPQHF.

J is TRBJ1-1 and V is TRBV6-1; tentative D call: TRBD1 (5 bases). Trimming shortened V by 5 bases and J by 11 bases, and 15 bases separated the two germline ends. Germline V gives CDR1 MNHNS, CDR2 SASEGT. This CDR3 is built from 12 residues. The CDR3 here is CASSLATGGAFF. As DNA, the CDR3 is TGTGCCAGCAGTTTGGCCACCGGGGGGGCTTTCTTT.